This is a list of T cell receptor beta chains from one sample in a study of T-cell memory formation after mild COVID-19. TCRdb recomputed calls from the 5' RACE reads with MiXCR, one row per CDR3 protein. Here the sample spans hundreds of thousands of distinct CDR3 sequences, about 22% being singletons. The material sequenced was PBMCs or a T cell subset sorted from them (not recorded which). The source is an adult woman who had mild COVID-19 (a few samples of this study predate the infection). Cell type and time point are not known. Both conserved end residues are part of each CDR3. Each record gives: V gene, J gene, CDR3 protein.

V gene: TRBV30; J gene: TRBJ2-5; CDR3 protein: CAWSDVAGGQKTQYF
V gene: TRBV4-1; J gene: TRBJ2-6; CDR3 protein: CASSLHPGQGVPSGANVLTF
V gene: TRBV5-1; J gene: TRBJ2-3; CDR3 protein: CASSLETAGFGDTQYF
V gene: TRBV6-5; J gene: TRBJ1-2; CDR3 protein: CASSYGEPYGYTF
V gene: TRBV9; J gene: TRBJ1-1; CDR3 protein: CASSTRQGSEAFF
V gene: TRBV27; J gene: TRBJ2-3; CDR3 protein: CASSPSGREGFNTQYF
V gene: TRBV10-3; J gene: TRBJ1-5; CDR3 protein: CAISEGRLDTNQPQHF
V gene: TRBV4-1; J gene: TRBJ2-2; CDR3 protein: CASSRQSNTGELFF
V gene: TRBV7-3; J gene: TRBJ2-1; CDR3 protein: CASSPLSTSGGSSSYNEQFF
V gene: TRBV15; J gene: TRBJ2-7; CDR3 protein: CATSRRTGYEQYF
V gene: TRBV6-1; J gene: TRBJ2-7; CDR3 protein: CASRGLARGYF
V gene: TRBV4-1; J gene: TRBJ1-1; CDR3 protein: CASSQDGQPNTEAFF
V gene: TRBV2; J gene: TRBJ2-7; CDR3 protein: CASSVQSYEQYF
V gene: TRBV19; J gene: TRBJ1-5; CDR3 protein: CASSKGTGGMSNQPQHF
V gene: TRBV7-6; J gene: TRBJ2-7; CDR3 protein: CASSLGTSGRGEQYF
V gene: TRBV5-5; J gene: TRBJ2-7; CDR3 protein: CASSSPSGRVYEQYF
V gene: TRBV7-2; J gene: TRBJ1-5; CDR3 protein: CASSLAGPSNQPQHF
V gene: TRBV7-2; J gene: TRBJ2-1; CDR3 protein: CASSITTQVGAGGGIPRYNEQFF
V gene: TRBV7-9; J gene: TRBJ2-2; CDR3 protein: CASSLVGTSGDTGELFF
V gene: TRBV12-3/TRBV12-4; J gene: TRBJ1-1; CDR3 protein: CASRRQGAKFTEAFF
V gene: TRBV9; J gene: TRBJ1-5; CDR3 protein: CASSLAPDRVPQHF
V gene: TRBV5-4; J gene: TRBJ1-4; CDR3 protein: CASSYGRRGPDEKLFF
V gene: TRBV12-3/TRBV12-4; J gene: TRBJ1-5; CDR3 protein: CASSLSGQPQHF
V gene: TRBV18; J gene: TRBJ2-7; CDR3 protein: CASSLGAGGYEQYF
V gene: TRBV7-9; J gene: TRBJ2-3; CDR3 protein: CASSLTGTGSDTQYF
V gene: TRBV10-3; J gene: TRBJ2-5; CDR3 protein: CATTSGRPQETQYF
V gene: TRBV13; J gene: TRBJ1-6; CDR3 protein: CASRQGGNSPLHF
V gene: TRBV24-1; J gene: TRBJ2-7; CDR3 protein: CATSDSGFHEQYF
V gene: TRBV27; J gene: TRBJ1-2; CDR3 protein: CASSPSPNYGYTF
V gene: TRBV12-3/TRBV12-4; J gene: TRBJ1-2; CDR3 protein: CASSRGGGYTF
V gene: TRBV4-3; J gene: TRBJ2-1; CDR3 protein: CASSQLTGTGYNEQFF
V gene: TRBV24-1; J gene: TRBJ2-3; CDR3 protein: CATSDFGQGKSDTQYF
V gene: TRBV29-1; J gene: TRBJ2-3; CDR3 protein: CSVEALLAGGPADTQYF
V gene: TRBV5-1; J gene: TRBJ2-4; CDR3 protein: CASSYLSGSIQYF
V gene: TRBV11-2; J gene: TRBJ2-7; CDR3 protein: CASSVRLTGSSYEQYF
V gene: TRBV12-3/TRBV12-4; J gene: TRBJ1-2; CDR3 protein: CATRANYGYTF
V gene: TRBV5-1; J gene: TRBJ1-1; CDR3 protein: CASSAGLLVEAFF
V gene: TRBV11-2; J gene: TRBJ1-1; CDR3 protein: CASSSPRQGKNTEAFF
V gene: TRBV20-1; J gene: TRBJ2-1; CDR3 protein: CSARGSGVNEQFF
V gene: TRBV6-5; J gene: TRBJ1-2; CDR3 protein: CASRQGSREAF
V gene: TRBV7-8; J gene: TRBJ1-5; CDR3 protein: CASSSFRTATSNQPQHF
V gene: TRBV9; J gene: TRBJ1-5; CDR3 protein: CASSAFGGHNQPQHF
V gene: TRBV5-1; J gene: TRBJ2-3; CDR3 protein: CASSDLKAGSTDTQYF
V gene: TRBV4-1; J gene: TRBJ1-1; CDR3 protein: CASSSPFVGRGPGTEAFF
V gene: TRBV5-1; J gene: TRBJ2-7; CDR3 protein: CASSLAAGTNYEQYF
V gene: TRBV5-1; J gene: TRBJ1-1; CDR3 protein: CASNPSGTNTEAFF
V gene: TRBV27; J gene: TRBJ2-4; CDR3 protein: CASSWAGKNIQYF
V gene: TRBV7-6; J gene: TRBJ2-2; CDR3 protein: CASSLDGSGGELFF
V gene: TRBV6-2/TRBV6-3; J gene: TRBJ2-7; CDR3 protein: CASSYRPSGGTYEQYF
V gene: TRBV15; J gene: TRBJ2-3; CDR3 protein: CATSPRRDRNTDTQYF
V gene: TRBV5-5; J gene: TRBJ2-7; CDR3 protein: CASSFWRRDLSYEQYF
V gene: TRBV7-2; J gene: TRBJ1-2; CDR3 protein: CASSLASGAASGYTF
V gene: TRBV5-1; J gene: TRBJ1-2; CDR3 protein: CASSPDADYGYTF
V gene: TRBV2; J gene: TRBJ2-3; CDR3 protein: CASSEAGGTTDTQYF